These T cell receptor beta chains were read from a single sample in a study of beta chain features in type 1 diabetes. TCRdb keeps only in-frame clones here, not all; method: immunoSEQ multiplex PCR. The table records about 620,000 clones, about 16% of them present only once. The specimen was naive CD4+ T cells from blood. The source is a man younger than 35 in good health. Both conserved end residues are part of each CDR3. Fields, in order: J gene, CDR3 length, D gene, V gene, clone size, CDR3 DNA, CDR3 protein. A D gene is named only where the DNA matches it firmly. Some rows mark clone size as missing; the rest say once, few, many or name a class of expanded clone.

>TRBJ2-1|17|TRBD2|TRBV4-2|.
TGTGCCAGCAGCCAAGAAATAGCGGGAGGGGCTGGGAATGAGCAGTTCTTC
CASSQEIAGGAGNEQFF
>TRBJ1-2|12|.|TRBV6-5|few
TGTGCCAGCAGAACGGACAGCTATGGCTACACCTTC
CASRTDSYGYTF
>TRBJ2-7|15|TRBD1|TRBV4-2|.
TGTGCCAGCAGCCAAGCAAGGGACAGGGGGGCCGAGCAGTACTTC
CASSQARDRGAEQYF
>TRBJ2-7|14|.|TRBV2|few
TGTGCCAGCATGCGGGCGGAGAGCTCCTACGAGCAGTACTTC
CASMRAESSYEQYF
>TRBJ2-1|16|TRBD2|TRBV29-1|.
TGCAGCGTGGCAAGCGGGAGGGCCCTCCCCTACAATGAGCAGTTCTTC
CSVASGRALPYNEQFF
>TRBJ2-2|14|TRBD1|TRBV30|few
TGTGCCTGGGACAGATCAGGGGGCCCCGGGGAGCTGTTTTTT
CAWDRSGGPGELFF
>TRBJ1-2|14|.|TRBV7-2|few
TGTGCCAGCAGCTTAGGTCCGGGGGACTATGGCTACACCTTC
CASSLGPGDYGYTF
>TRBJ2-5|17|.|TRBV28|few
TGTGCCAGTTCACCATGGACCGGGACCGAAGGTGGGGAGACCCAGTACTTC
CASSPWTGTEGGETQYF
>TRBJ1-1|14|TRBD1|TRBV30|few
TGTGCCTGGATCTTTGGACAGGGGAACACTGAAGCTTTCTTT
CAWIFGQGNTEAFF
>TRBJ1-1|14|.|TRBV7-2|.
TGTGCCAGCAGCTATCGACAGAGGAACACTGAAGCTTTCTTT
CASSYRQRNTEAFF
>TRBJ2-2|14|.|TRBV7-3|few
TGTGCCAGCAGCTCCCGGGAGAACACCGGGGAGCTGTTTTTT
CASSSRENTGELFF
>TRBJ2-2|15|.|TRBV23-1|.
TGCGCCAGCAGTCAATCTTGGCGTGGGGCCGGGGAGCTGTTTTTT
CASSQSWRGAGELFF
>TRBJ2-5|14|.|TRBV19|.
TGTGCCAGCAATAACAGGGTCAGGGAGGAGACCCAGTACTTC
CASNNRVREETQYF
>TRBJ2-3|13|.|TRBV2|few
TGTGCCAGCAAGAAGGAATTCACAGATACGCAGTATTTT
CASKKEFTDTQYF
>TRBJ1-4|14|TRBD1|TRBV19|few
TGTGCCAGTAGGACGACAGGGACTAATGAAAAACTGTTTTTT
CASRTTGTNEKLFF
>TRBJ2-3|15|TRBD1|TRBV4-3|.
TGCGCCAGCAGCCAAGGACAGGGTAGCACAGATACGCAGTATTTT
CASSQGQGSTDTQYF
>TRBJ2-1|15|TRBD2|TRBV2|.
TGTGCCAGCAGTGGTCGGCGGGGGAACTACAATGAGCAGTTCTTC
CASSGRRGNYNEQFF
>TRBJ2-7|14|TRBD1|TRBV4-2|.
TGTGCCAGCAGCCCAGGGACAGCCACCTACGAGCAGTACTTC
CASSPGTATYEQYF
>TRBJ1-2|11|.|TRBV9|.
TGTGCCACCGCAAAACAGGGCAGCTACACCTTC
CATAKQGSYTF
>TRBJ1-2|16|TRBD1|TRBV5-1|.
TGCGCCAGCAGCCGGACAGGGGATGTAACTAACTATGGCTACACCTTC
CASSRTGDVTNYGYTF
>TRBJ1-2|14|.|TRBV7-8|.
TGTGCCAGCAGCTGGCGGGACACCTTCTATGGCTACACCTTC
CASSWRDTFYGYTF
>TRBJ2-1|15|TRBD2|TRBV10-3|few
TGTGCCATCATGACGGGTCTAGCGGAAAACAATGAGCAGTTCTTC
CAIMTGLAENNEQFF
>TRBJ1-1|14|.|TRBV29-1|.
TGCAGCGTTTCTCACGGGGTCCTGAACACTGAAGCTTTCTTT
CSVSHGVLNTEAFF
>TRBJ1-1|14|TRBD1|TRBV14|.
TGTGCCAGCAGCGTACAGGGGGGGAACACTGAAGCTTTCTTT
CASSVQGGNTEAFF
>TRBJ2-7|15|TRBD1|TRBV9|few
TGTGCCAGCAGCCCGAGGGGACAGGATTCCTACGAGCAGTACTTC
CASSPRGQDSYEQYF
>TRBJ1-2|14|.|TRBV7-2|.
TGTGCCAGCAGCTCCCCCCAATCCAACTATGGCTACACCTTC
CASSSPQSNYGYTF
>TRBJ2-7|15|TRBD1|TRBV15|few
TGTGCCACCAGCAGCCTGGATGGACAGGCCTACGAGCAGTACTTC
CATSSLDGQAYEQYF
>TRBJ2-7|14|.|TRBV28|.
TGTGCCAGCAGCCCCTGGGGGGGGGCTTACGAGCAGTACTTC
CASSPWGGAYEQYF
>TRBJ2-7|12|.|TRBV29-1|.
TGCAGCGTTGAGGGGTCGACCTACGAGCAGTACTTC
CSVEGSTYEQYF
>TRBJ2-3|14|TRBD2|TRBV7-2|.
TGTGCCAGCAGCCTTAGCGGGAGTGAGGATACGCAGTATTTT
CASSLSGSEDTQYF
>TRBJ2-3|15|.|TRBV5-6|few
TGTGCCAGCCTACTGTGGGGGTTGGTCACAGATACGCAGTATTTT
CASLLWGLVTDTQYF
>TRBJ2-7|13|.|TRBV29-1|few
TGCAGCGTTGACAGGGCAGGCCCGGGCGAGCAGTACTTC
CSVDRAGPGEQYF
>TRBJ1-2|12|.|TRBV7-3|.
TGTGCCAGCAGCTTAAACAACGATGGCTACACCTTC
CASSLNNDGYTF
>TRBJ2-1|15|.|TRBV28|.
TGTGCCAGCATTTCAGGGGTAGGGGCCTACAATGAGCAGTTCTTC
CASISGVGAYNEQFF
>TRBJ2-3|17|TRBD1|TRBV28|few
TGTGCCAGCAGTTTTAACAGGGACAGGCCGACTACAGATACGCAGTATTTT
CASSFNRDRPTTDTQYF
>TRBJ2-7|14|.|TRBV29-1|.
TGCAGCGTTAGCTTCGGGCCGATGTCCTACGAGCAGTACTTC
CSVSFGPMSYEQYF
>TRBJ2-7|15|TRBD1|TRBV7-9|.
TGTGCCAGCAGCCAACGGGGGACAGGGCTGGACGAGCAGTACTTC
CASSQRGTGLDEQYF
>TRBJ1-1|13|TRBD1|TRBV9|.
TGTGCCAGCAGCCGGCAGGGGGGCACTGAAGCTTTCTTT
CASSRQGGTEAFF
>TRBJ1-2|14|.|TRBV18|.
TGTGCCAGCTCACCACTCGAGGGGGTGAATGGCTACACCTTC
CASSPLEGVNGYTF
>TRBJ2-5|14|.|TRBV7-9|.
TGTGCCAGCAGCCCCCTTATCCTCCAAGAGACCCAGTACTTC
CASSPLILQETQYF